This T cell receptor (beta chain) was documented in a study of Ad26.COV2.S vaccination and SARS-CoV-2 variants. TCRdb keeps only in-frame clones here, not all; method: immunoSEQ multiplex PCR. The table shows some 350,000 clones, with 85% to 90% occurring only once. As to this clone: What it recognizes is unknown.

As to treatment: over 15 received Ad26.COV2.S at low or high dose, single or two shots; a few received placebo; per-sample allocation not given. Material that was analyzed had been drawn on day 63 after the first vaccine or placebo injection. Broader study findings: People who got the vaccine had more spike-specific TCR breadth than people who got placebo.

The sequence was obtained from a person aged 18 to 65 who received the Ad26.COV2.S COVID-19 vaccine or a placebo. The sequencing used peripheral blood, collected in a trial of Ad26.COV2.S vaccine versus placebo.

The CDR3 coding sequence is TGTGCCAGCAGCCCAGGACTAGCGGGGGGGCCAGGGGAGACCCAGTACTTC. This translates into CASSPGLAGGPGETQYF. The V gene is TRBV3-1 (or the pseudogene TRBV3-2), the J gene TRBJ2-5; 15 positions match TRBD2. Per germline, CDR1 LGHDT and CDR2 YNNKEL (reference sequence). CDR3 length: 17 amino acids. The trim removed 4 bases at V and 5 bases at J, leaving 8 bases unmatched.